This is a list of T cell receptor beta chains from one sample in a study of blood T cell repertoires in COVID-19. The protocol was immunoSEQ multiplex PCR, while the TCRdb copy is restricted to in-frame clones and leaves out a portion. The sample includes some 75,000 clones, around 88% of them seen just once. The sequenced sample consisted of peripheral blood. The receptors come from a man older than 75 with COVID-19, enrolled during active disease. The CDR3 runs from the conserved cysteine through the conserved F or W. D genes are given only for firm matches. The size field is filled for only some rows; it gives once, few, many or a size class.

DNA	CDR3	size	J	V	D
TGTGCCAGCAGCCCAGGACTAGGGGTCCGGGAGACCCAGTACTTC	CASSPGLGVRETQYF	.	TRBJ2-5	TRBV7-7	TRBD2
TGCAGCGCTGTAACGGGGGGACCTAATTCACCCCTCCACTTT	CSAVTGGPNSPLHF	.	TRBJ1-6	TRBV29-1	.
TGTGCCAGCAGTTACACCCGTCCGACATACCTCACTGAAGCTTTCTTT	CASSYTRPTYLTEAFF	.	TRBJ1-1	TRBV6-6	.
TGCAGCTCCAGGGAGAACACTGAAGCTTTCTTT	CSSRENTEAFF	.	TRBJ1-1	TRBV20-1	.
TGTGCCAGCAGCGTCCGAGGGATTGATTCACCCCTCCACTTT	CASSVRGIDSPLHF	.	TRBJ1-6	TRBV9	.
TGTGCTAGTGGTTTGTCTGCGGGGGCCACTGAAGCTTTCTTT	CASGLSAGATEAFF	.	TRBJ1-1	TRBV12-5	.
TGTGCCAGCAGCGGTGCGGGTTACGGCTACACCTTC	CASSGAGYGYTF	.	TRBJ1-2	TRBV28	.
TGTGCCAGCAGCTACACAGGGAGTATCACTGAAGCTTTCTTT	CASSYTGSITEAFF	.	TRBJ1-1	TRBV7-2	.
TGCGCCAGCTCTCTAAACAGGGCGGATGGCTACACCTTC	CASSLNRADGYTF	few	TRBJ1-2	TRBV5-1	.
TGTGCCAGCAGCTTGGCCAGGGGGGCGCCATCTTCACCCCTCCACTTT	CASSLARGAPSSPLHF	.	TRBJ1-6	TRBV7-9	TRBD1
TGTGCCAGCAGTCTGACAGGGGCGAACTATGGCTACACCTTC	CASSLTGANYGYTF	few	TRBJ1-2	TRBV27	TRBD1
TGCAGTGCTCCCCCCGAGACAGGGAGCTTC	CSAPPETGSF	.	TRBJ2-7	TRBV20-1	TRBD1
TGTGCCAGCCGCGAGGAACAGGGAACTAATGAAAAACTGTTTTTT	CASREEQGTNEKLFF	.	TRBJ1-4	TRBV2	.
TGTGCCAGCAGCCTCGGACAGGGGGCCATCTACACCTTC	CASSLGQGAIYTF	.	TRBJ1-2	TRBV5-6	TRBD1
TGTGCCAGCAGCTCAACCTCCCTGACAGGGGGCATCACTGAAGCTTTCTTT	CASSSTSLTGGITEAFF	.	TRBJ1-1	TRBV7-8	TRBD1
TGTGCCAGCAGCTCCGACTACTACGAGCAGTTCTTC	CASSSDYYEQFF	.	TRBJ2-1	TRBV7-9	.
TGTGCCAGCAGGCCGGGACAGGGAGCACGACAGTACTTC	CASRPGQGARQYF	.	TRBJ2-7	TRBV12-3/TRBV12-4	TRBD1
TGTGCCAGCAGCCGGGACAGGGGCTCTCAAGAGACCCAGTACTTC	CASSRDRGSQETQYF	.	TRBJ2-5	TRBV3-1/TRBV3-2	TRBD1
TGTGCCAGCAGTTACGCGGGACAGGGGACCTATGGCTACACCTTC	CASSYAGQGTYGYTF	.	TRBJ1-2	TRBV6-5	TRBD1
TGTGCCAGCAGTAAAGGGACAGGGAGCTCCTACGAGCAGTACTTC	CASSKGTGSSYEQYF	once	TRBJ2-7	TRBV27	TRBD1
TGTGCCAGCAGCCAAGGGGGAGCGGGGGGCACAGATACGCAGTATTTT	CASSQGGAGGTDTQYF	.	TRBJ2-3	TRBV3-1/TRBV3-2	TRBD2
TGTGCCAGTCGGCCAGGGGGCCATCAGCCCCAGCATTTT	CASRPGGHQPQHF	.	TRBJ1-5	TRBV2	TRBD1
TGTGCCAGCTCAGAAGGGGGGAACACTGAAGCTTTCTTT	CASSEGGNTEAFF	.	TRBJ1-1	TRBV18	.
TGTGCCAGCAGTCCGGGCAGGGCAAAGGAGAACACTGAAGCTTTCTTT	CASSPGRAKENTEAFF	.	TRBJ1-1	TRBV27	.
TGTGCCACCAGCACCTCCCTTACAGGGATCTATGGCTACACCTTC	CATSTSLTGIYGYTF	.	TRBJ1-2	TRBV15	.
TGCGCCAGCAGCTTGGGAGAGACAGCGAGTGGCTACACCTTC	CASSLGETASGYTF	.	TRBJ1-2	TRBV5-1	.
TGTGCCAGCAGCTTGGAGGCGGGGGATTATAGCAATCAGCCCCAGCATTTT	CASSLEAGDYSNQPQHF	.	TRBJ1-5	TRBV5-5	.
TGCGCCAGCAGCCAAGAACGGCTAGCGGGGGGATCCACAGATACGCAGTATTTT	CASSQERLAGGSTDTQYF	.	TRBJ2-3	TRBV4-1	TRBD2
TGTGCCAGCAGCGGAGCTGGAAACACCATATATTTT	CASSGAGNTIYF	.	TRBJ1-3	TRBV7-2	.
TGCAGTGCTAGTGGGACTAGGCGCCTTTCCTCCCCCCACGAGCAGTACTTC	CSASGTRRLSSPHEQYF	.	TRBJ2-7	TRBV20-1	TRBD2
TGTGCCAGCAGTTACTCGATAGGCGGCCAGGGCTACACCTTC	CASSYSIGGQGYTF	.	TRBJ1-2	TRBV6-5	.
TGCGCCAGCAGCTTGGAGACAGCCTCATCCTACGAGCAGTACTTC	CASSLETASSYEQYF	.	TRBJ2-7	TRBV5-1	.
TGCAGCGTTACAGGGGCAAACACCGGGGAGCTGTTTTTT	CSVTGANTGELFF	.	TRBJ2-2	TRBV29-1	TRBD1
TGTGCCAGCAGTGAAAGGGCAGGGGGTCGAGGCTACACCTTC	CASSERAGGRGYTF	.	TRBJ1-2	TRBV2	TRBD1
TGTGCCAGCAGCAAGCAATCCGGGAGGGAGAACGAGCAGTACTTC	CASSKQSGRENEQYF	once	TRBJ2-7	TRBV2	TRBD2
TGTGCCAGCAGCTCCGGCGGGGGGCCGGGAGACACCGGGGAGCTGTTTTTT	CASSSGGGPGDTGELFF	.	TRBJ2-2	TRBV11-3	TRBD2
TGTGCCAGCAGCTTAAGTAGCGGGGGGCCCTACAATGAGCAGTTCTTC	CASSLSSGGPYNEQFF	.	TRBJ2-1	TRBV7-3	TRBD2
TGTGCCAGCAGCGCCCGTCCGGGGAACCCCGCGATGAACACTGAAGCTTTCTTT	CASSARPGNPAMNTEAFF	.	TRBJ1-1	TRBV7-3	.
TGTGCCAGCAGTGAAGAAGGAGGTACGAAACTGTTTTTT	CASSEEGGTKLFF	.	TRBJ1-4	TRBV6-1	.
TGTGCCAGCAGTATAAGGGACAGGGAGTTACCTTTCTTT	CASSIRDRELPFF	.	TRBJ1-1	TRBV12-3/TRBV12-4	TRBD1
TGTGCCAGCAGCTCCGGGACAGGGCTACTTACTAACTATGGCTACACCTTC	CASSSGTGLLTNYGYTF	.	TRBJ1-2	TRBV9	TRBD1
TGCGCCAGCAGTGAGTCATTAAGGGACAGGGGGCTCTACGAGCAGTACTTC	CASSESLRDRGLYEQYF	.	TRBJ2-7	TRBV10-2	TRBD1
TGTGCCATCAGTGAGGGAGGAGAGACCCAGTACTTC	CAISEGGETQYF	once	TRBJ2-5	TRBV10-3	.
TGTGCCAGCAGCGGAGGGAGGGAGACAGGGGACGGTTCACCCCTCCACTTT	CASSGGRETGDGSPLHF	once	TRBJ1-6	TRBV9	TRBD1
TGTGCCAGCAGCCCCCAGGGGGGGACAGGGTACGACGAGCAGTACTTC	CASSPQGGTGYDEQYF	.	TRBJ2-7	TRBV5-5	TRBD1